These 32 T cell receptor beta chains were all obtained from the same sample, sequenced in a study of blood T cell repertoires in COVID-19. This table comes from immunoSEQ multiplex PCR, and its TCRdb copy is limited to in-frame clones, with some not included. The data show fewer than 250,000 clones, with 70% to 90% seen just once and about 2.5% held by the top ten. The sequencing sample was made of peripheral blood. These TCRs come from a woman in her 70s with active or convalescent COVID-19.

This chain connects TRBV19 to TRBJ1-3; D gene ambiguous. The CDR3 runs 13 residues. Germline values: CDR1 LNHDA, CDR2 SQIVND (reference sequence). V lost 8 bases to trimming and J lost 2 bases, with 10 bases between them. CDR3 DNA: TGTGCCAGTTCCGAACGGGCTGGAAACACCATATATTTT. It encodes CASSERAGNTIYF.

This clone was observed a single time. This rearrangement joins TRBV2 to TRBJ2-3; possible D gene TRBD1, 5 bases. The CDR3 covers 16 residues. The germline V gene encodes CDR1 SNHLY and CDR2 FYNNEI. V was clipped by 6 bases and J by 4 bases, with 20 bases between them. As DNA, the CDR3 is TGTGCCAGCAGCCGCCGTCCCCGTGGGGCAGCAGATACGCAGTATTTT. Its protein is CASSRRPRGAADTQYF.

The rearrangement uses TRBV29-1 and TRBJ1-4; 9 nucleotides match TRBD1. The junction had 8 bases not matched to a gene; V was cut back by 7 bases and J by 8 bases. Germline lookup yields CDR1 SQVTM and CDR2 ANQGSEA. The CDR3 contains 13 residues. The CDR3 spells CSARRTGEEKLFF. Here the CDR3 DNA reads TGCAGCGCCAGACGGACAGGGGAGGAAAAACTGTTTTTT. Based on the CDR3 plus reference TRBV29-1 and TRBJ1-4, the full variable domain is SAVISQKPSRDICQRGTSLTIQCQVDSQVTMMFWYRQQPGQSLTLIATANQGSEATYESGFVIDKFPISRPNLTFSTLTVSNMSPEDSSIYLCSARRTGEEKLFFGSGTQLSVL.

This clone has only a few counts. This sequence joins TRBV7-3 and TRBJ1-6; D perhaps matches TRBD1 (6 bases). Trimming removed 3 bases from V and 11 bases from J, with 11 bases in between. There are 13 residues in the CDR3. Per germline, CDR1 SGHTA and CDR2 FQGTGA. CDR3: CASSFGSGAPLHF. CDR3 DNA: TGTGCCAGCAGCTTTGGGTCAGGGGCACCCCTCCACTTT.

In this sample, this clone turned up once. The chain employs TRBV6-5 and TRBJ2-7, with D possibly TRBD1 on 6 matching bases. This CDR3 has 14 residues. V lost 7 bases, J lost 4 bases, and 17 bases lay in between. In germline, CDR1 is MNHEY, CDR2 SVGAGI. The CDR3 loop reads CASTNLRGGYEQYF. The CDR3 DNA is TGTGCCAGCACCAACCTAAGAGGGGGATACGAGCAGTACTTC.

V usage is TRBV19 and J usage is TRBJ1-4; D not resolved. The CDR3 contains 14 residues. V lost 7 bases and J lost 10, with 19 bases in between. Germline CDR1 reads LNHDA; CDR2 reads SQIVND (reference sequence). The CDR3, as DNA: TGTGCCAGTACCCATGGGGAGGTCGCAGGAAAACTGTTTTTT. As protein: CASTHGEVAGKLFF. Variable domain in full (rest from reference TRBV19 and TRBJ1-4): DGGITQSPKYLFRKEGQNVTLSCEQNLNHDAMYWYRQDPGQGLRLIYYSQIVNDFQKGDIAEGYSVSREKKESFPLTVTSAQKNPTAFYLCASTHGEVAGKLFFGSGTQLSVL.

The chain employs TRBV3-1 (or the pseudogene TRBV3-2) and TRBJ2-7; TRBD1 might be the D (5 bases). V lost 3 bases, J lost 3 bases, and 15 bases lay in between. The CDR3 contains 15 residues. CDR1 and CDR2 from the germline V gene are LGHDT and YNNKEL (reference sequence). CDR3 coding DNA: TGTGCCAGCAGCCAGATGATCCAGGGAATCTACGAGCAGTACTTC. Translation: CASSQMIQGIYEQYF.

The chain links TRBV30 to TRBJ1-2, with 7 bases that match TRBD1. CDR1 GTSNPN and CDR2 SVGIG come from the germline V gene (reference sequence). CDR3 length equals 14 residues. The V segment lost 1 base and the J segment 4 bases; nucleotides outside the gene matches: 6. In nucleotides, the CDR3 is TGTGCCTGGAGTGGAATCGAGGGGGCCTATGGCTACACCTTC. Encoded protein: CAWSGIEGAYGYTF.

The V gene is TRBV9, the J gene TRBJ2-2; 8 positions agree with TRBD1. The germline V gene has CDR1 SGDLS and CDR2 YYNGEE. CDR3 length equals 16 residues. The trim removed 3 bases at V and 4 bases at J, leaving 8 bases unmatched. DNA of the CDR3: TGTGCCAGCAGCGGCAGGGGGCTCGTTAGCACCGGGGAGCTGTTTTTT. It yields the protein CASSGRGLVSTGELFF. The whole variable domain, remainder taken from reference TRBV9 and TRBJ2-2, is DSGVTQTPKHLITATGQRVTLRCSPRSGDLSVYWYQQSLDQGLQFLIQYYNGEERAKGNILERFSAQQFPDLHSELNLSSLELGDSALYFCASSGRGLVSTGELFFGEGSRLTVL.

This rearrangement joins TRBV18 to TRBJ2-1; 12 bases fit TRBD2. Germline CDR1 is KGHSH and CDR2 is LQKENI. The CDR3 extends over 18 amino acids. V trimming: 1 base; J trimming: 3 bases; junction bases outside the gene matches: 7. The CDR3 DNA reads TGTGCCAGCTCACCACTTCTAAGACTAGCGGGGGACTACAATGAGCAGTTCTTC. Its protein product is CASSPLLRLAGDYNEQFF.

The chain joins TRBV21-1 to TRBJ2-7; the table assigns TRBD2, which was not confirmed against the DNA. TRBV21-1 is classified as a pseudogene. The CDR3 runs 16 residues. Written as DNA, the CDR3 is TGTGCCAGCAGCATCAACGGGGGGGACTCCTCCTACGAGCAGTACTTC. Residues: CASSINGGDSSYEQYF.

A single count supports this clone. The chain links TRBV3-1 (or the pseudogene TRBV3-2) to TRBJ2-3; unclear D gene. The CDR3 covers 17 residues. The germline gives CDR1 LGHDT, CDR2 YNNKEL (reference sequence). Trimming cost V 0 bases and J 1 base, with 14 bases left between them. For the CDR3, the DNA is TGTGCCAGCAGCCAAGATCTTGGAGAGTGGGGCACAGATACGCAGTATTTT. This translates into CASSQDLGEWGTDTQYF.

This sequence joins TRBV20-1 and TRBJ2-7, with 9 bases matching TRBD1. This CDR3 region has 14 residues. The germline CDR1 and CDR2 sequences are DFQATT and SNEGSKA (reference sequence). After removal of 3 bases from V and 5 bases from J, the junction contained 8 bases not matched to a gene. CDR3 DNA: TGCAGTGCTAGTGGGAACCGGGACAGGGACGAGCAGTACTTC. Amino acid sequence: CSASGNRDRDEQYF.

The chain combines TRBV5-1 with TRBJ2-6; 7 bases match TRBD1. CDR1 and CDR2 (germline): SGHRS, YFSETQ. The ends lost 8 bases at V and 2 bases at J; junction bases unmatched: 4. CDR3 size: 14 residues. CDR3 bases: TGCGCCAGTAAGGGGGCAACTGGGGCCAACGTCCTGACTTTC. Its translation is CASKGATGANVLTF.

The chain links TRBV19 to TRBJ1-1, with D maybe TRBD1 (6 bases). Germline V CDR1 and CDR2: LNHDA, SQIVND (reference sequence). The CDR3 is made up of 17 amino acids. V gave up 7 bases and J gave up 3 bases, with 24 bases separating them. The CDR3 sequence is CASTDPGRGALDTEAFF. The CDR3 nucleotides read TGTGCCAGTACCGACCCGGGACGGGGGGCCCTGGACACTGAAGCTTTCTTT.

The chain has TRBV11-2 and TRBJ2-7; 7 bases align to TRBD2. CDR1 is SGHAT, CDR2 FQNNGV, per germline. The CDR3 is 15 amino acids. Trimming cost V 7 bases and J 6 bases; bases outside gene matches: 15. CDR3 in DNA: TGTGCCAGCACTAGAAACGCGGGAGACGACGCCGAGCAGTACTTC. Its protein is CASTRNAGDDAEQYF. Full variable domain (missing parts from reference TRBV11-2 and TRBJ2-7): EAGVAQSPRYKIIEKRQSVAFWCNPISGHATLYWYQQILGQGPKLLIQFQNNGVVDDSQLPKDRFSAERLKGVDSTLKIQPAKLEDSAVYLCASTRNAGDDAEQYFGPGTRLTVT.

This clone was recorded a few times. The CDR3 region is CASSLRDSNEKLFF. The DNA of the CDR3 is TGCGCCAGCAGCCTCCGGGACAGCAATGAAAAACTGTTTTTT. This chain uses TRBV5-1 with TRBJ1-4; 7 nucleotides match TRBD1. V lost 4 bases to trimming and J lost 5 bases; unmatched junction nucleotides: 5. This CDR3 is 14 amino acids long. Germline CDR1 SGHRS, CDR2 YFSETQ.

The rearrangement uses TRBV6-2 or TRBV6-3 and TRBJ1-5; 9 bases line up with TRBD1. The germline gives CDR1 MNHEY, CDR2 SVGEGT. Unmatched junction bases numbered 8, after V lost 5 bases and J lost 6 bases. This CDR3 is built from 15 residues. The CDR3 DNA sequence: TGTGCCAGCAGTCCCGGGGACAGGGCAGGTCAGCCCCAGCATTTT. Translation: CASSPGDRAGQPQHF.

As to this clone: The sample has other DNA sequences that encode this CDR3 too. The chain combines TRBV2 with TRBJ2-5; D not resolved. The V end lost 4 bases, the J end lost 4 bases, and 4 bases lay between the germline ends. This CDR3 comprises 11 residues. Germline V lookup: CDR1 SNHLY, CDR2 FYNNEI. This CDR3 is CASSGAETQYF. In DNA form, the CDR3 reads TGTGCCAGCAGTGGCGCAGAGACCCAGTACTTC.

Only one count was recorded for this clone. V usage is TRBV18 and J usage is TRBJ2-3, with 9 bases matching TRBD2. The CDR3 runs to 15 residues. The germline V gene encodes CDR1 KGHSH and CDR2 LQKENI. The J segment lost 4 bases and the V segment lost 10 bases, leaving 12 bases of the junction unmatched. The CDR3 reads CANSQGLAQADTQYF. The DNA of the CDR3 is TGTGCCAACTCTCAGGGACTAGCTCAGGCAGATACGCAGTATTTT. Drawing the rest from reference TRBV18 and TRBJ2-3, the complete variable domain is NAGVMQNPRHLVRRRGQEARLRCSPMKGHSHVYWYRQLPEEGLKFMVYLQKENIIDESGMPKERFSAEFPKEGPSILRIQQVVRGDSAAYFCANSQGLAQADTQYFGPGTRLTVL.

The rearrangement uses TRBV5-1 and TRBJ2-5; D may be TRBD2 (6 bases). V was cut by 3 bases and J by 5 bases, with 17 bases left in between. The CDR3 is 15 amino acids. CDR1 is SGHRS and CDR2 is YFSETQ in the germline V gene. CDR3 bases: TGCGCCAGCAGCTCCGGGACTCCCGAGGGGGAGACCCAGTACTTC. It encodes CASSSGTPEGETQYF.

This clone was detected only once. The chain has TRBV5-1 and TRBJ2-5; D possibly corresponds to TRBD1 (6 bases). V shed 0 bases and J shed 2 bases, with 11 bases lying between them. This CDR3 comprises 15 residues. Germline V gene lookup returns CDR1 SGHRS and CDR2 YFSETQ. CDR3 nucleotides: TGCGCCAGCAGCTTGGGCCGGGGACAACAAGAGACCCAGTACTTC. Amino acids: CASSLGRGQQETQYF.

The chain is built from TRBV7-2 and TRBJ2-2; D is perhaps TRBD1 (6 bases). The V and J ends lost 5 bases and 9 bases respectively, with 13 bases between them. This CDR3 region has 13 residues. Germline V CDR1 and CDR2: SGHTA, FQGNSA. The CDR3 DNA is TGTGCCAGCAGCCCAAGAGGGGGTTGGGAGCTGTTTTTT. Its translation is CASSPRGGWELFF.

The J gene is TRBJ1-5, the V gene TRBV2; D remains unclear. The CDR3 is 12 amino acids. CDR1 SNHLY and CDR2 FYNNEI come from the germline V gene. Between the trimmed V and J ends, which lost 3 bases and 6 bases, there was a span of 6 bases. CDR3 amino acids: CASSDRGQPQHF. The CDR3 nucleotides are TGTGCCAGCAGTGACCGGGGTCAGCCCCAGCATTTT.

The chain combines TRBV11-1 with TRBJ1-1; 7 bases agree with TRBD1. The junction had 11 bases not matched to a gene; V was cut back by 6 bases and J by 4 bases. The CDR3 has 15 residues. Germline V gene lookup returns CDR1 SGHAT and CDR2 FQDESV (reference sequence). This CDR3 is CASRSYRQGGTEAFF. As DNA, the CDR3 is TGTGCCAGCAGATCCTATAGACAGGGAGGCACTGAAGCTTTCTTT.

The chain couples TRBV6-5 to TRBJ1-1, with 7 nucleotides matching TRBD1. V lost 11 bases to trimming and J lost 1 base; unmatched junction nucleotides: 7. CDR1 and CDR2 (germline): MNHEY, SVGAGI. This CDR3 is 13 amino acids long. The CDR3 DNA follows: TGTGCCGGGCTGGGACAGCCGAACACTGAAGCTTTCTTT. It specifies CAGLGQPNTEAFF.

On this clone: A junction end diverges from the germline sequence, so it may reflect a read error. The chain uses TRBV3-1 (or the pseudogene TRBV3-2) and TRBJ2-1; possible D gene TRBD2, 6 bases. The CDR3 extends over 18 amino acids. Germline CDR1 and CDR2: LGHDT and YNNKEL (reference sequence). CDR3 loop: CASSQSGPGLSSYNEQFF. DNA for the CDR3: TGTGCCAGCAGCCAAAGCGGGCCGGGACTGAGCTCCTACAATGAGCAATTCTTC.

The chain recombines TRBV2 with TRBJ2-7, with 7 bases identical to TRBD1. This CDR3 is 17 amino acids long. The V and J ends lost 5 bases and 2 bases, in that order; junction bases with no gene match: 15. Per the germline V gene, CDR1 is SNHLY and CDR2 is FYNNEI. CDR3 sequence: CASSNERRQGFPYEQYF. CDR3 sequence (DNA): TGTGCCAGCAGTAACGAAAGAAGACAGGGTTTTCCCTACGAGCAGTACTTC.

This clone has ten or more counts. The chain recombines TRBV19 with TRBJ1-1; D perhaps matches TRBD1 (5 bases). Trimming removed 6 bases at V and 0 bases at J, with 11 bases between. This CDR3 has 14 amino acids. The germline CDR1 and CDR2 sequences are LNHDA and SQIVND (reference sequence). DNA for the CDR3: TGTGCCAGTAGAAGGACATCCATGAACACTGAAGCTTTCTTT. Its protein is CASRRTSMNTEAFF.

The chain is built from TRBV2 and TRBJ2-5; possibly TRBD2 for D (5 bases). The V gene lost 1 base and the J gene lost 5 bases, with 11 bases spanning the gap. CDR3 length equals 14 residues. The germline V gene encodes CDR1 SNHLY and CDR2 FYNNEI. In DNA, the CDR3 is TGTGCCAGCAGTGAAGAACTAGTAGTGGAGACCCAGTACTTC. Protein product: CASSEELVVETQYF.

This clone has only a few counts. The sample has other DNA sequences that encode this CDR3 too. J is TRBJ2-3 and V is TRBV5-4; D gene uncertain. Germline-derived CDR1 and CDR2 are SGHNT and YYREEE (reference sequence). V lost 0 bases to trimming and J lost 2 bases, with 7 bases between them. The CDR3 is 14 amino acids. The CDR3 DNA is TGTGCCAGCAGCTTGGCACAATCCACAGATACGCAGTATTTT. Protein sequence: CASSLAQSTDTQYF.

The gene calls are TRBV2 and TRBJ2-1; 9 nucleotides line up with TRBD1. Trimming cost V 7 bases and J 2 bases; bases outside gene matches: 6. Germline CDR1 and CDR2: SNHLY and FYNNEI. This CDR3 is 15 amino acids long. This CDR3 reads CASNLQGAAYNEQFF. The CDR3, as DNA: TGTGCCAGCAATCTACAGGGGGCCGCCTACAATGAGCAGTTCTTC.